The T cell receptor (beta chain) described here comes from a study of blood T cell repertoires in COVID-19. Looking at the study overall: COVID-19 samples collected from the United States, Italy and Spain covered acute and convalescent phases.

The study drew participants aged about 18 to 89 years from 20 to 30 US areas. Either two negative PCRs, clearance, or symptom resolution qualified Cohort 3 donors as recovered. CDR3 length: 17 residues. The germline gives CDR1 MDHEN, CDR2 SYDVKM. J gave up 4 bases and V 6 bases, and 10 bases lay outside the gene matches. Produced via immunoSEQ multiplex PCR; TCRdb's table is partial and in-frame only. The repertoire holds around 250,000 clones, with around 90% as singletons. The receptor's source is a woman aged 45-65 years who had recovered from COVID-19. Sequencing used PBMCs or T cells enriched from blood (not recorded which). The chain links TRBV28 to TRBJ2-7; 15 bases align to TRBD2. The CDR3 region is CASSKRTSGRGAYEQYF. The CDR3 DNA sequence: TGTGCCAGCAGCAAAAGGACTAGCGGGAGGGGGGCATACGAGCAGTACTTC.